Shown below are 27 T cell receptor beta chains from a single sample sequenced in a study of T-cell memory formation after mild COVID-19 (dated by TCRdb to the early 2020s). The method behind the library was 5' RACE. The listed sequencing device is Illumina NovaSeq 6000. The public reads were run again by TCRdb, first through fastp at Q25 and then through MiXCR, and only productive beta chains were kept. Here each entry gathers all rows of one CDR3 protein and keeps the most common genes and DNA. The sample table holds more than 100,000 distinct CDR3 sequences, of which roughly 6.2% were seen once. Together, the top ten hold approximately 2% of the sample. The sample consisted of PBMCs or a T cell subset sorted from them (not recorded which). The receptors derive from an adult woman who had mild COVID-19 (a few samples of this study predate the infection). The sample titles of this study are shuffled in the database, so cell type and time point are left out; the donor was told from shared clones.

This rearrangement joins TRBV6-5 to TRBJ2-7, with 7 bases aligning to TRBD1. V was clipped by 6 bases and J by 2 bases; unmatched bases: 10. Germline V lookup: CDR1 MNHEY, CDR2 SVGAGI. The CDR3 totals 15 residues. The DNA of the CDR3 is TGTGCCAGCAGCAGAAGCCGGGACAGAGCCTACGAGCAGTACTTC. Amino acids: CASSRSRDRAYEQYF.

This clonotype was counted a few times. The chain links TRBV6-2 or TRBV6-3 to TRBJ2-3, with TRBD1 matching 11 bases. V shed 4 bases and J 6 bases; nucleotides not matched to a gene: 6. CDR3 length: 15 residues. Germline CDR1 reads MNHEY; CDR2 reads SVGEGT. The CDR3 DNA reads TGTGCCAGCAGTTCCCGGGACAGGGGGTCGGATACGCAGTATTTT. This encodes CASSSRDRGSDTQYF.

This clonotype showed up many times. This sequence joins TRBV12-3 or TRBV12-4 and TRBJ1-1; TRBD1 matches at 7 bases. The junction had 9 bases not matched to a gene; V was cut back by 7 bases and J by 4 bases. This CDR3 is built from 14 residues. CDR3: CASTLGQQGTEAFF. In DNA, the CDR3 is TGTGCCAGCACCCTGGGACAGCAGGGCACTGAAGCTTTCTTT.

V and J are TRBV5-1 and TRBJ2-5; TRBD2 aligns across 11 bases. Per the germline V gene, CDR1 is SGHRS and CDR2 is YFSETQ. V trimming: 3 bases; J trimming: 1 base; junction bases outside the gene matches: 5. CDR3 length: 16 amino acids. The DNA of the CDR3 is TGCGCCAGCAGCTGGACAACTAGCGGGGGCCAAGAGACCCAGTACTTC. Its protein is CASSWTTSGGQETQYF.

This clonotype was seen ten or more times. The chain joins TRBV5-1 to TRBJ2-7; 7 positions agree with TRBD1. V gave up 4 bases and J gave up 4 bases; unmatched junction bases: 5. The CDR3 consists of 13 residues. CDR1 and CDR2 (germline): SGHRS, YFSETQ. The CDR3 reads CASSQPGQYEQYF. CDR3 nucleotide sequence: TGCGCCAGCAGCCAACCGGGACAGTACGAGCAGTACTTC.

The chain is built from TRBV20-1 and TRBJ2-1; 8 positions match TRBD1. V lost 5 bases and J lost 10; bases outside the gene matches: 10. The germline V gene encodes CDR1 DFQATT and CDR2 SNEGSKA (reference sequence). The CDR3 contains 13 residues. The CDR3, as DNA: TGCAGTGCTCATGGACTCGGACAGGGCGAGCAGTTCTTC. It specifies CSAHGLGQGEQFF.

This clonotype has ten or more counts. The chain employs TRBV20-1 and TRBJ2-3; tentatively, D is TRBD2 (5 bases). The V end lost 0 bases, the J end lost 0 bases, and 10 bases lay between the germline ends. The length of the CDR3 is 15 residues. Germline CDR1 is DFQATT and CDR2 is SNEGSKA (reference sequence). CDR3 residues: CSARESAVSTDTQYF. The CDR3 nucleotides are TGCAGTGCTAGAGAGTCAGCGGTTAGCACAGATACGCAGTATTTT.

This clonotype showed up many times. The rearrangement uses TRBV4-3 and TRBJ2-3; D is perhaps TRBD2 (7 bases). Trimming cost V 0 bases and J 3 bases, with 13 bases left between them. CDR1 LGHNA and CDR2 YSLEER come from the germline V gene. The CDR3 runs to 16 residues. Written as DNA, the CDR3 is TGCGCCAGCAGCCAAGATACAGGGAGGGGAACAGATACGCAGTATTTT. Protein: CASSQDTGRGTDTQYF.

In its sample, this clonotype was seen a few times. The chain has TRBV19 and TRBJ1-1, with D unresolved. Germline lookup yields CDR1 LNHDA and CDR2 SQIVND (reference sequence). The CDR3 is 13 amino acids. V was trimmed by 3 bases and J by 5 bases, leaving 10 bases between them. The CDR3 is CASSIERGTEAFF. The CDR3 coding sequence is TGTGCCAGTAGTATCGAGCGGGGTACTGAAGCTTTCTTT.

This clonotype has a handful of counts. The V call is TRBV12-3 or TRBV12-4, the J call TRBJ2-7, with D uncertain. V shed 0 bases and J shed 5 bases, with 2 bases lying between them. CDR3 size: 11 residues. This chain's CDR3 is CASSLANEQYF. DNA of the CDR3: TGTGCCAGCAGTTTAGCCAACGAGCAGTACTTC.

This clonotype showed up many times. This sequence joins TRBV12-3 or TRBV12-4 and TRBJ2-3; a possible D gene is TRBD2 (5 bases). V was clipped by 3 bases and J by 8 bases, with 12 bases between them. CDR3 size: 13 residues. Here the CDR3 reads CASSLERRTTQYF. CDR3 nucleotide sequence: TGTGCCAGCAGTTTGGAGCGGAGGACTACGCAGTATTTT.

This clonotype was recorded many times. The chain links TRBV5-1 to TRBJ2-3, with D possibly TRBD2 on 6 matching bases. Germline CDR1 is SGHRS and CDR2 is YFSETQ. The CDR3 length is 14 residues. Trimming left V 0 bases short and J 4 bases short, with 9 bases between. The CDR3 protein is CASSLVTGADTQYF. CDR3 nucleotide sequence: TGCGCCAGCAGCTTGGTGACGGGGGCAGATACGCAGTATTTT.

With regard to this clonotype: An end of the junction does not agree with germline; a read error may underlie this. This chain uses TRBV12-3 or TRBV12-4 with TRBJ2-1; D is possibly TRBD1 or TRBD2 (5 bases each). The length of the CDR3 is 12 residues. The CDR3 here is CASSLEGSQTFF. CDR3 in DNA: TGTGCCAGCAGCTTAGAGGGGTCCCAGACGTTCTTC.

Only one count was recorded for this clonotype. The rearrangement uses TRBV7-3 and TRBJ1-6, with D possibly being TRBD1 (6 bases). CDR1 and CDR2 (germline): SGHTA, FQGTGA. Deletions cut 5 bases from V and 14 bases from J, with 16 bases between. CDR3 length: 13 amino acids. The DNA of the CDR3 is TGTGCCAGCAGCCAAACAGGGTCCTCGGCCCTCCACTTT. Amino acids: CASSQTGSSALHF.

The genes are TRBV7-8 and TRBJ2-7, with 9 positions matching TRBD1. The V gene end was trimmed by 4 bases and the J gene end by 2 bases; junction bases not matched to a gene: 6. This CDR3 is 15 amino acids long. The germline V gene has CDR1 SGHVS and CDR2 FQNEAQ. CDR3 in DNA: TGTGCCAGCAGCTCAAACCGGGACAGGGCCTACGAGCAGTACTTC. Translation: CASSSNRDRAYEQYF.

This clonotype appeared many times. This chain joins TRBV9 and TRBJ2-3; 7 nucleotides match TRBD2. Germline CDR1 and CDR2: SGDLS and YYNGEE. The junction had 7 bases not matched to a gene; V was cut back by 1 base and J by 2 bases. CDR3 length equals 16 residues. This chain's CDR3 is CASSVITSDDTDTQYF. The CDR3 coding sequence is TGTGCCAGCAGCGTAATAACTAGCGATGACACAGATACGCAGTATTTT.

In its sample, this clonotype was seen many times. V gene TRBV20-1 combines with J gene TRBJ2-1; TRBD2 agrees at 13 bases. CDR1 and CDR2 from the germline V gene are DFQATT and SNEGSKA (reference sequence). Unmatched junction bases numbered 11, after V lost 6 bases and J lost 0 bases. The CDR3 covers 18 residues. Here the CDR3 DNA reads TGCAGTGCCCTCCGACTAGCGGGAGGTTCTAGCTCCTACAATGAGCAGTTCTTC. It specifies CSALRLAGGSSSYNEQFF.

The chain carries TRBV5-5 and TRBJ2-1, with 13 bases that match TRBD2. Germline CDR1 reads SGHKS; CDR2 reads YYEKEE (reference sequence). The CDR3 length is 16 residues. J gave up 9 bases and V 4 bases, and 10 bases lay outside the gene matches. The CDR3 loop reads CASSAGLAGEFLEQFF. CDR3 sequence (DNA): TGTGCCAGCAGCGCCGGACTAGCGGGAGAGTTCCTTGAGCAGTTCTTC.

This clonotype was detected many times. V and J are TRBV12-3 or TRBV12-4 and TRBJ1-5; 8 nucleotides match TRBD1. After removal of 6 bases from V and 1 base from J, the junction contained 2 bases not matched to a gene. The CDR3 sequence is 14 residues long. CDR3 coding DNA: TGTGCCAGCAGAAGGGACAGGAGCAATCAGCCCCAGCATTTT. Protein product: CASRRDRSNQPQHF.

On this clonotype itself: A read error may account for a junction end that differs from germline. The V call is TRBV2, the J call TRBJ1-4; 10 bases map to TRBD1. Germline V gives CDR1 SNHLY, CDR2 FYNNEI. The CDR3 sequence is 20 residues long. The CDR3 DNA reads as TGTGCCAGCAGTCGAGCCTATGGGACAGGGGTTCTTCCAACTAATGGAAAACTGTTTTTT. Residues: CASSRAYGTGVLPTNGKLFF.

This chain uses TRBV7-9 with TRBJ2-5, with 8 bases that match TRBD1. Trimming removed 6 bases from V and 4 bases from J; junction bases left unmatched: 10. CDR3 length equals 15 residues. CDR1 SEHNR and CDR2 FQNEAQ come from the germline V gene (reference sequence). The CDR3: CASSSGQVLGETQYF. In DNA form, the CDR3 reads TGTGCCAGCAGTTCGGGACAGGTGCTTGGAGAGACCCAGTACTTC.

V gene TRBV29-1 combines with J gene TRBJ2-2, with D perhaps given as TRBD1 or TRBD2 (5 bases each). Trimming removed 7 bases from V and 6 bases from J, with 12 bases in between. The V gene's germline CDR1 is SQVTM and CDR2 ANQGSEA. The CDR3 has 12 residues. The CDR3 reads CSAGTQPGELFF. DNA of the CDR3: TGCAGCGCAGGGACCCAACCCGGGGAGCTGTTTTTT.

This clonotype was observed a handful of times. This chain connects TRBV4-2 to TRBJ2-1, with D hard to call. Germline loops: CDR1 LGHNA, CDR2 YNFKEQ. Trimming shortened V by 1 base and J by 4 bases, and 5 bases separated the two germline ends. This CDR3 has 13 residues. For the CDR3, the DNA is TGTGCCAGCAGCCAAGTTTCTTACAATGAGCAGTTCTTC. Translated: CASSQVSYNEQFF.

Only a few counts were recorded for this clonotype. V and J are TRBV6-1 and TRBJ1-2; 7 positions agree with TRBD1. This CDR3 is 12 amino acids long. Trimming took 5 bases from V and 9 from J; bases not matched to a gene: 6. Germline values: CDR1 MNHNS, CDR2 SASEGT. Written as DNA, the CDR3 is TGTGCCAGCAGTTCCCGACAGGGAAGCTACACCTTC. Amino acids: CASSSRQGSYTF.

The chain uses TRBV12-3 or TRBV12-4 and TRBJ2-7; D assignment may be TRBD1 or TRBD2 (5 bases each). CDR3 length equals 13 residues. V lost 4 bases to trimming and J lost 2 bases, with 9 bases between them. The DNA for the CDR3 is TGTGCCAGCAGTTGGGACGGCCCCTACGAGCAGTACTTC. Its protein is CASSWDGPYEQYF.

V usage is TRBV5-4 and J usage is TRBJ2-7; no reliable D call. CDR1 and CDR2 from the germline V gene are SGHNT and YYREEE (reference sequence). V was clipped by 3 bases and J by 3 bases, with 13 bases between them. There are 14 residues in the CDR3. As DNA, the CDR3 is TGTGCCAGCAGCTCGTTTCGTGGGAACTACGAGCAGTACTTC. Its translation is CASSSFRGNYEQYF.

This chain joins TRBV29-1 and TRBJ2-7; 13 bases agree with TRBD2. The CDR3 length is 14 residues. Germline CDR1 SQVTM, CDR2 ANQGSEA. V lost 6 bases, J lost 3 bases, and 5 bases stayed unmatched. This chain's CDR3 is CSVVLAGGVYEQYF. In DNA form, the CDR3 reads TGCAGCGTAGTACTAGCGGGAGGGGTCTACGAGCAGTACTTC.